Following are 10 T cell receptor beta chains from one sample sequenced in a study of cytomegalovirus exposure and HLA in healthy donors (TCRdb year 2017). Receptor amplification or capture employed the immunoSEQ multiplex PCR assay. For the multiplex PCR, a mixture combining 60 forward primers for TCR Vbeta segments and 13 reverse primers for TCR Jbeta segments was used. TCRdb stores this immuneACCESS table with in-frame sequences only. Part of the clones is absent; in the studies checked, under half of the shortfall reflects unresolved V genes, and no reason is known for the rest. This sample comprises 150,000 to 200,000 clones, 70% to 90% of them detected only once. The ten largest clones represent about a tenth of the sample. Material for sequencing was PBMCs. The receptors come from a man aged 18 to 29 in good health and CMV-seropositive.

In the case of this clone: One end of the junction does not line up with germline, which may come from a read error. The chain employs TRBV7-9 and TRBJ1-6, with D tentatively TRBD1 (5 bases). The CDR3 has 14 residues. Per the germline V gene, CDR1 is SEHNR and CDR2 is FQNEAQ (reference sequence). The CDR3 nucleotides read TGTTCCAGCAGCTTATCAGGGAGGAATTCACCCCTCCACTTT. Amino acid sequence: CSSSLSGRNSPLHF.

This chain uses TRBV27 with TRBJ1-6; D uncertain. The germline V gene has CDR1 MNHEY and CDR2 SMNVEV (reference sequence). V lost 5 bases and J 0 bases, leaving 11 bases between the germline ends. The CDR3 is made up of 16 amino acids. DNA for the CDR3: TGTGCCAGCAGTCGCGGCCGCGGCTCCTATAATTCACCCCTCCACTTT. It is translated as CASSRGRGSYNSPLHF.

This chain connects TRBV11-3 to TRBJ2-7; possible D gene TRBD1, 6 bases. V lost 5 bases to trimming and J lost 0 bases, with 14 bases between them. The CDR3 extends over 15 amino acids. CDR1 and CDR2 (germline): SGHNT, YENEEA. In nucleotides, the CDR3 is TGTGCCAGCAGCCAAGGACAGAGCCCCTCCTACGAGCAGTACTTC. It encodes CASSQGQSPSYEQYF.

The chain carries TRBV27 and TRBJ1-2; no reliable D call. The CDR3 is 14 residues long. Germline loops: CDR1 MNHEY, CDR2 SMNVEV (reference sequence). V lost 3 bases and J 7 bases, leaving 15 bases between the germline ends. Here the CDR3 reads CASSFASDSGGYTF. CDR3 bases: TGTGCCAGCAGTTTCGCCTCCGATAGTGGTGGCTACACCTTC.

The chain links TRBV4-1 to TRBJ2-1; 8 bases are a match to TRBD1. With 4 bases clipped from V and 6 bases from J, the junction kept 8 bases outside the gene matches. Looked up from germline, CDR1 is MGHRA and CDR2 is YSYEKL. This CDR3 is 15 amino acids long. The CDR3 DNA reads TGCGCCAGCAGCCTGACGGGACAGGCTATCAATGAGCAGTTCTTC. Amino acid sequence: CASSLTGQAINEQFF.

The J gene is TRBJ1-4, the V gene TRBV5-1; 8 bases line up with TRBD1. The CDR3 covers 15 residues. V gave up 0 bases and J gave up 3 bases; unmatched junction bases: 1. Germline values: CDR1 SGHRS, CDR2 YFSETQ. The CDR3 is CASSLGGQANEKLFF. CDR3 nucleotides: TGCGCCAGCAGCTTGGGGGGACAGGCTAATGAAAAACTGTTTTTT.

The V call is TRBV6-5, the J call TRBJ1-2; TRBD1 matches 9 bases. This CDR3 has 16 residues. CDR1 is MNHEY and CDR2 is SVGAGI in the germline V gene. V trimming: 0 bases; J trimming: 3 bases; junction bases outside the gene matches: 5. The CDR3 bases are TGTGCCAGCAGTTACTCAAGGACAGGGGAGGACTATGGCTACACCTTC. It specifies CASSYSRTGEDYGYTF.

This clone was recorded a few times. This chain uses TRBV9 with TRBJ2-3; 11 bases agree with TRBD2. The V segment lost 4 bases and the J segment 2 bases; nucleotides outside the gene matches: 6. The germline gives CDR1 SGDLS, CDR2 YYNGEE. This CDR3 has 16 amino acids. The chain's CDR3 is CASSPLAGADTDTQYF. In nucleotides, the CDR3 is TGTGCCAGCAGCCCACTAGCGGGGGCCGACACAGATACGCAGTATTTT.

The V and J genes are TRBV27 and TRBJ2-1; 9 nucleotides line up with TRBD1. V trimming: 0 bases; J trimming: 6 bases; junction bases outside the gene matches: 9. The CDR3 runs to 17 residues. CDR1 is MNHEY, CDR2 SMNVEV, per germline (reference sequence). CDR3: CASSLSGTGWEPNEQFF. CDR3 nucleotide sequence: TGTGCCAGCAGTTTATCGGGGACAGGGTGGGAACCCAATGAGCAGTTCTTC.

This chain connects TRBV12-5 to TRBJ1-5; D is uncertain. Trimming stripped 0 bases from V and 7 bases from J, with 7 bases between. Germline V gene data show CDR1 as LGHNT and CDR2 as FRNRAP. There are 13 residues in the CDR3. CDR3 in DNA: TGTGCTAGTGGTTTGGTAACGGGGCAGCCCCAGCATTTT. Its translation is CASGLVTGQPQHF.